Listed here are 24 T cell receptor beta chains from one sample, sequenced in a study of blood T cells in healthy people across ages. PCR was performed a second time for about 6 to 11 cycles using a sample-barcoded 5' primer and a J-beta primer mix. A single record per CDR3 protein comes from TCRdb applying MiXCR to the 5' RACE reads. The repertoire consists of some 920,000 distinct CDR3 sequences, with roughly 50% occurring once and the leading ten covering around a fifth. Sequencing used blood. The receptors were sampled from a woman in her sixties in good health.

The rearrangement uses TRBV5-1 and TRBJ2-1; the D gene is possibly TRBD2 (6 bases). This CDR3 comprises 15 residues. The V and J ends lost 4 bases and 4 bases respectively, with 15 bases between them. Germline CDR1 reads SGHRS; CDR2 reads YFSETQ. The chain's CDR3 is CASSQRAGSYNEQFF. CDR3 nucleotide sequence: TGCGCCAGCAGCCAGCGGGCGGGATCATACAATGAGCAGTTCTTC.

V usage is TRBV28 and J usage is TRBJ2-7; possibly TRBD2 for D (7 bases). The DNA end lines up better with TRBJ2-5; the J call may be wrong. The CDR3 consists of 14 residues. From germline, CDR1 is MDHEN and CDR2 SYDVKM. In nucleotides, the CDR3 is TGTGCCAGCCAAACGGGGGGCCTTAGAGAGACCCAGTACTTC. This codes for CASQTGGLRETQYF.

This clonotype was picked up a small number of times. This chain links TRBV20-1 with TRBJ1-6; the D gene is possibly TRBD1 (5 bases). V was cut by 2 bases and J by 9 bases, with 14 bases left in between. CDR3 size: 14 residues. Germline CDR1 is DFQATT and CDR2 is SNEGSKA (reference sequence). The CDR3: CSARNRDRGSPLHF. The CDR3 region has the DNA TGCAGTGCTAGAAATAGGGACCGTGGTTCACCCCTCCACTTT.

The CDR3 DNA reads as TGTGCCAGCAGCGTAGTCCGTGGGAACTCCTACGAGCAGTACTTC. It specifies CASSVVRGNSYEQYF. The rearrangement uses TRBV9 and TRBJ2-7; no reliable D call. The germline V gene encodes CDR1 SGDLS and CDR2 YYNGEE. V lost 0 bases and J lost 0, with 10 bases in between. This CDR3 is 15 amino acids long. The full variable domain, rest sourced from reference TRBV9 and TRBJ2-7, is DSGVTQTPKHLITATGQRVTLRCSPRSGDLSVYWYQQSLDQGLQFLIQYYNGEERAKGNILERFSAQQFPDLHSELNLSSLELGDSALYFCASSVVRGNSYEQYFGPGTRLTVT.

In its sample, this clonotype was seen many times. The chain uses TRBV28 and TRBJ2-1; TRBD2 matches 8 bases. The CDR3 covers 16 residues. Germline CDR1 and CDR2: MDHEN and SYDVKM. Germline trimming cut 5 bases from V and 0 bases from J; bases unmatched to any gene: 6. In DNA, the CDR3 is TGTGCCAGCAGTGGTAGCGGGAAATCCTCCTACAATGAGCAGTTCTTC. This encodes CASSGSGKSSYNEQFF.

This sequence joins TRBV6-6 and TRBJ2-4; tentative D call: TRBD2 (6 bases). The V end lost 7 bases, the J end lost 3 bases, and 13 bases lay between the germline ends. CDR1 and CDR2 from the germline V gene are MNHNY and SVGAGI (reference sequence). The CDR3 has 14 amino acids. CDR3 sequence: CASMTGVGKNIQYF. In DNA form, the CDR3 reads TGTGCCAGCATGACGGGGGTCGGCAAAAACATTCAGTACTTC.

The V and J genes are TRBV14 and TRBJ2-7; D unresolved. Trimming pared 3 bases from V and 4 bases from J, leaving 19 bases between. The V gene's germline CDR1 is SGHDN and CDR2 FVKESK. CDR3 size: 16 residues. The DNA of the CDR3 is TGTGCCAGCAGCCACACGACGGACGCGATGAGTTACGAGCAGTACTTC. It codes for CASSHTTDAMSYEQYF.

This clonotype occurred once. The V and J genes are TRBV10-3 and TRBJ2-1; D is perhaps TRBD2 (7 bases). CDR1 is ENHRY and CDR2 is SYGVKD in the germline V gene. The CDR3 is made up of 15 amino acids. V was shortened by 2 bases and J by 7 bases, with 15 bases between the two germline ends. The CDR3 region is CAISEGSGGKNEQFF. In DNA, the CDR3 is TGTGCCATCAGTGAGGGATCGGGGGGCAAGAATGAGCAGTTCTTC.

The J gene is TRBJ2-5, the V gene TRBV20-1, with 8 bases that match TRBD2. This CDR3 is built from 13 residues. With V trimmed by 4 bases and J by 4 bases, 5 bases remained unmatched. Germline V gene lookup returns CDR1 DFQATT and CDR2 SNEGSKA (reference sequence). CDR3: CSATVAGGETQYF. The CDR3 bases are TGCAGTGCTACCGTTGCGGGGGGAGAGACCCAGTACTTC.

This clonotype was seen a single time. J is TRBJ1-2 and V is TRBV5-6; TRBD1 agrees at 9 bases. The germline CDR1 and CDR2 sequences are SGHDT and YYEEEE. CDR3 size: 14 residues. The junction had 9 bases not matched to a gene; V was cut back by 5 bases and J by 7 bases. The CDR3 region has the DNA TGTGCCAGCAGGGGTTCGGGACAGGGACGTGGCTACACCTTC. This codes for CASRGSGQGRGYTF.

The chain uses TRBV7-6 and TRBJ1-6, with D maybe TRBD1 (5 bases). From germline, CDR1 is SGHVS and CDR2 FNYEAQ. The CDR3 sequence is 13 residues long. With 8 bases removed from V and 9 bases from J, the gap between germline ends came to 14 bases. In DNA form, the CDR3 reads TGTGCCAGCTCAGCCAGGGATAGTTCACCCCTCCACTTT. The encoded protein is CASSARDSSPLHF.

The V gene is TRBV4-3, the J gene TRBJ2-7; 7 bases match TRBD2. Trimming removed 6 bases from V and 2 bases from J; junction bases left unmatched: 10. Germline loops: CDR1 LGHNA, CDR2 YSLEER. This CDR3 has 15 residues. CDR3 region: CASRLRIRGAYEQYF. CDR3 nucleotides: TGCGCCAGCAGACTCCGGATTCGGGGGGCCTACGAGCAGTACTTC.

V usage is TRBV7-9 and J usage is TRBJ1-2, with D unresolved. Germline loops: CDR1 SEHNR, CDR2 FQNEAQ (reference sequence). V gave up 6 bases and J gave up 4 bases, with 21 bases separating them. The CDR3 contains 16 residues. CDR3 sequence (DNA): TGTGCCAGCAGAATAGAGGTTGGCGTTATATCCTATGGCTACACCTTC. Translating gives CASRIEVGVISYGYTF. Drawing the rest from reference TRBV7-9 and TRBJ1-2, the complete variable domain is DTGVSQNPRHKITKRGQNVTFRCDPISEHNRLYWYRQTLGQGPEFLTYFQNEAQLEKSRLLSDRFSAERPKGSFSTLEIQRTEQGDSAMYLCASRIEVGVISYGYTFGSGTRLTVV.

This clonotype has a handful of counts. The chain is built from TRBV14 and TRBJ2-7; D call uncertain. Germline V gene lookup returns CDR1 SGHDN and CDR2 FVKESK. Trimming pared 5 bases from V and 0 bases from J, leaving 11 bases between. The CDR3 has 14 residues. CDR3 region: CASSEWLSSYEQYF. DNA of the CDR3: TGTGCCAGCAGCGAGTGGCTGAGCTCCTACGAGCAGTACTTC.

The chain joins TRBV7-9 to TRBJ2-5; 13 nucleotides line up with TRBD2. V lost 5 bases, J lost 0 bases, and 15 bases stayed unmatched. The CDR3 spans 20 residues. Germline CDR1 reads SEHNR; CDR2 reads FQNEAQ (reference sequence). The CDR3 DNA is TGTGCCAGCAGCACGACCCGACTAGCGGGAGGAGGAGGGTACCAAGAGACCCAGTACTTC. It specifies CASSTTRLAGGGGYQETQYF.

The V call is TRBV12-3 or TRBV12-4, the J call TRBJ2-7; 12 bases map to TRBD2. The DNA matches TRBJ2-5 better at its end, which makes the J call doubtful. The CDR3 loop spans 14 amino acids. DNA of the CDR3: TGTGCCAGCACCGCGACTAGCGGGAGACAGACCCAGTACTTC. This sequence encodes CASTATSGRQTQYF.

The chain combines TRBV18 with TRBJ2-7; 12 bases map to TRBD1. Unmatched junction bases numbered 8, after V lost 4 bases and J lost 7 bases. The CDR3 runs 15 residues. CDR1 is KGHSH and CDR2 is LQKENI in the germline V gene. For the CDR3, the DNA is TGTGCCAGCTCACAGTCCGGGACAGGGGGCCTGGAGCAGTACTTC. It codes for CASSQSGTGGLEQYF.

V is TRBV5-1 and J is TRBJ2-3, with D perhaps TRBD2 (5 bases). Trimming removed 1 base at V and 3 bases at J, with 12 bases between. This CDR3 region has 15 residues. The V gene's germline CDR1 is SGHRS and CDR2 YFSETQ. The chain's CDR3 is CASSLSISGTDTQYF. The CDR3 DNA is TGCGCCAGCAGCTTGTCTATAAGCGGTACAGATACGCAGTATTTT.

The CDR3 coding sequence is TGCAGCGTCCCGGGACAGGGTCACAACGAGCAGTACTTC. Residues: CSVPGQGHNEQYF. This chain joins TRBV29-1 and TRBJ2-7, with 9 nucleotides matching TRBD1. Germline CDR1 is SQVTM and CDR2 is ANQGSEA. V dropped 6 bases and J dropped 5; count of bases not matched to a gene: 8. This CDR3 is built from 13 residues.

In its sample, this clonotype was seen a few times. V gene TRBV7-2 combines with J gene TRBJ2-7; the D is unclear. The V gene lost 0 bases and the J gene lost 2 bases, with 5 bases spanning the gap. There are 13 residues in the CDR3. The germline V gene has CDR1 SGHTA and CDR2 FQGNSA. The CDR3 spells CASSLAVPYEQYF. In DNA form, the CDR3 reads TGTGCCAGCAGCTTAGCCGTTCCCTACGAGCAGTACTTC.

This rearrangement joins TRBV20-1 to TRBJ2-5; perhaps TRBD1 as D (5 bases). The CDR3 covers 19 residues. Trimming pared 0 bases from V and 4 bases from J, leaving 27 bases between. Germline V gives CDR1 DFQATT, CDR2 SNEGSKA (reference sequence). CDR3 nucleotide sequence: TGCAGTGCTAGAGAACTCTCGGACACCACGGCCTCCCCGCGAGAGACCCAGTACTTC. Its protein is CSARELSDTTASPRETQYF.

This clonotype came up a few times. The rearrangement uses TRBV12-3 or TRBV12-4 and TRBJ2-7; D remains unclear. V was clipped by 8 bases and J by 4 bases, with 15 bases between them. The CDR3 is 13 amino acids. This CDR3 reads CASGRWSVYEQYF. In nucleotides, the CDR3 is TGTGCCAGCGGTCGGTGGTCGGTATACGAGCAGTACTTC.

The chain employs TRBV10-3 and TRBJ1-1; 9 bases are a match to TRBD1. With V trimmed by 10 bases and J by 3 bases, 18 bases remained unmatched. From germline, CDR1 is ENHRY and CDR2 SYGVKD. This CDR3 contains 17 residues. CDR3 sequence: CASQEVRQGGADTEAFF. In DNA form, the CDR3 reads TGTGCCAGCCAAGAAGTTCGACAGGGGGGAGCGGACACTGAAGCTTTCTTT.

In nucleotides, the CDR3 is TGCAGCGTCCCCACCGGGACAGGGCCTGAAAAACTGTTTTTT. The encoded protein is CSVPTGTGPEKLFF. This chain uses TRBV29-1 with TRBJ1-4; 9 nucleotides align to TRBD1. J lost 7 bases, V lost 6 bases, and 9 bases had no gene match. The germline V gene encodes CDR1 SQVTM and CDR2 ANQGSEA. The CDR3 spans 14 residues.